This T cell receptor beta chain emerged from a study of blood T cells in healthy people across ages (dated by TCRdb to between 2014 and 2017). About the full investigation: In model experiments, template switching captured about one uniquely barcoded TCR beta cDNA molecule for every two T cells. The study measured age-related changes in TCR beta repertoire diversity using deep sequencing normalized with unique cDNA molecular identifiers. The donors were divided into four age groups: young (average roughly 17 years), middle-aged (approximately 39), aged (roughly 66) and long-lived (about 79). To avoid experimental bias, donors of different ages were distributed randomly across sequencing lanes. Using the same blood draw, the study looked at two additional independent replicas of 1 million unique cDNA reads for two donors, one aged 18 to 30 and the other aged 80 or older.

Remarks on this clonotype: The specificity of this receptor is unknown. Per-nucleotide qualities are absent, and no much larger clonotype sits a single base away.

The CDR3 goes from the cysteine to the phenylalanine over 13 residues. The entry retains the CDR3 DNA only, 39 bases that are in frame from base 1. The V end loses 6 bases and the J end loses 7 bases, and a stretch of 12 bases separates them. CDR1 MGHDK and CDR2 SYGVNS were looked up in the germline V gene. Donors were 39 systemically healthy Caucasian individuals from Russia aged roughly 6 to 90 years. Approximately 9 milliliters of peripheral blood were collected from each donor into EDTA-treated Vacutainer tubes. Ficoll-Paque density-gradient centrifugation was used to isolate PBMCs, with at least 6 million obtained per sample. Total RNA was extracted from PBMCs with Trizol reagent, with at least 5.5 micrograms obtained per sample. Naive CD45RAhigh/CD27high T cell percentages were measured by flow cytometry on a PBMC aliquot from every donor. Libraries were constructed by 5' RACE. Sequenced on an Illumina HiSeq 2500. A second PCR of roughly 7 to 12 cycles was run with a J-beta primer mix and a sample-barcoded 5' primer. Each TCR beta cDNA molecule received a unique molecular identifier from a template-switch 5' adaptor carrying 12 random nucleotides. At least 3 million CDR3-containing paired-end reads were obtained from each sample. First-strand cDNA synthesis was performed from all RNA using the Mint cDNA synthesis kit, with priming by a TRBC-specific oligonucleotide. All cDNA was treated with uracil-DNA glycosylase and then went through a first 18-cycle PCR with the universal primers M1SS and BC2_uni_R. The published analysis was carried out like this. For normalization, 1 million high-quality reads were randomly selected from each sample, with every read carrying a distinct molecular identifier. Reads with shared molecular identifiers were discarded instead of being binned into consensus sequences. MiTCR, set to a Q25 quality threshold and the strictest error-elimination algorithm, was used for CDR3 identification, clonotype clustering and error correction. A nonparametric unseen species model with Euler transformation was used to estimate lower-bound total TCR beta diversity. TCRdb handled the public reads itself, with Q25 trimming in fastp and clone calling in MiXCR, and kept productive beta chains. Identical CDR3 proteins give one entry, which carries the most common genes and DNA. These V and J calls rely on TCRdb rather than the paper's analysis. This sample gives some 1.5 million distinct CDR3 sequences in total; approximately 43% of them show up just once. The ten largest make up 4% of the sample.

Overall study outcomes, separate from this receptor: Total diversity estimates from one million sequenced T cells were considered lower bounds and underestimates. Conclusive comparison of naive and antigen-experienced compartments was prevented by the profiling of bulk unsorted PBMCs. Compared with the aged group, more naive CD4+ T cells, fewer expanded clones and increased TCR diversity were shown by the long-lived group, suggesting age selection. Observed TCR beta diversity per million T cells fell roughly linearly with age, and a significant reduction was already apparent by age around 40. There was a strong correlation between observed TCR beta diversity and the percentage of naive T cells measured by flow cytometry. Donor CMV infection status was unknown, potentially confounding age-related changes in expanded clonotypes.

Sequencing was performed on blood. The receptor comes from a woman aged 18-29 years in good health. The chain is encoded by TRBV25-1 joined to TRBJ1-4; the D gene identity is not certain. The DNA sequence is given as TGTGCCAGCAGGGCCTGGCTAGGTGAAAAACTGTTTTTT. This is translated as CASRAWLGEKLFF.